What follows describes a single TCR beta chain. At one end, the junction sequence differs from germline, possibly due to a read error. Generated by immunoSEQ multiplex PCR, the TCRdb table keeps only in-frame clones and is missing some. This repertoire shows about 280,000 clones, 65% to 90% found once; its top ten account for 10% to 15%. This sample was taken from a study of blood T cell repertoires in COVID-19. Germline V gene lookup returns CDR1 SSHAT and CDR2 FNYEAQ (reference sequence). The CDR3 is 17 amino acids. The specimen sequenced was peripheral blood. The sequence derives from a human donor in a cohort sampled during active COVID-19. V gene TRBV7-7 combines with J gene TRBJ2-7, with 11 bases fitting TRBD1. The CDR3 is CASSLGTGGKVAYEQYF. In DNA, the CDR3 is TGTGCTAGCAGCTTAGGGACAGGGGGTAAGGTGGCCTACGAGCAGTACTTC.